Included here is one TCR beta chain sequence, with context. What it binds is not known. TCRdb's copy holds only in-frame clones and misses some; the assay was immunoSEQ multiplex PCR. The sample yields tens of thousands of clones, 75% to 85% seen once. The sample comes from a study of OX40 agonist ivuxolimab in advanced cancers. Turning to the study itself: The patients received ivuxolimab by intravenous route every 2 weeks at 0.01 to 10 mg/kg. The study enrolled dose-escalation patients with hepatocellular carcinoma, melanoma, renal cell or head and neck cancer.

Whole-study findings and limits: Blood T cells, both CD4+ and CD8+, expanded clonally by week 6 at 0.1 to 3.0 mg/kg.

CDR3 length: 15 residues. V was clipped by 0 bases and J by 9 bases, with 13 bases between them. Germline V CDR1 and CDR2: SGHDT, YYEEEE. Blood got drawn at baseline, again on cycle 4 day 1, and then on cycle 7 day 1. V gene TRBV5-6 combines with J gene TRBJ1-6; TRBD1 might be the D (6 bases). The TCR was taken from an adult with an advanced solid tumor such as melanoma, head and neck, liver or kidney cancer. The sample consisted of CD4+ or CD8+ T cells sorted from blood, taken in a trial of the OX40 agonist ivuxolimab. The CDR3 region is CASSLGGQGSSPLHF. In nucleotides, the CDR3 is TGTGCCAGCAGCTTGGGGGGGCAGGGGAGTTCACCCCTCCACTTT.